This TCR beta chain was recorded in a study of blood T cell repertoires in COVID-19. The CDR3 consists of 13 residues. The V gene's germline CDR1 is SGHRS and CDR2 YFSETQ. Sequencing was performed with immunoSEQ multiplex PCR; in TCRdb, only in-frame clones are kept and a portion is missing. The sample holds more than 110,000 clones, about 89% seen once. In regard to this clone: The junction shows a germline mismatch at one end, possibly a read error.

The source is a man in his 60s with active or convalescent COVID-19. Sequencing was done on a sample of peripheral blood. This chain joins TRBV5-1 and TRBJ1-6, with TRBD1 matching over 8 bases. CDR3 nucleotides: TGCGCCAGCAGCTTGGAATCAGGGGGCACGGTGGCCTTT. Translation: CASSLESGGTVAF.